This entry lists 24 T cell receptor beta chains sequenced from one sample in a study of T cell repertoires in cytomegalovirus infection. A single record per CDR3 protein comes from TCRdb applying MiXCR to the reads. The data hold roughly 280,000 distinct CDR3 sequences, with approximately 22% observed a single time. These TCRs' antigens remain unknown. Sequenced here: cultured PBMCs, sampled from culture after CMV antigen stimulation. The receptors come from a human donor in good health (CMV status not recorded). Some clones in this sample may be carry-over from other donors' samples.

In its sample, this clonotype was seen a few times. The gene calls are TRBV19 and TRBJ1-1; D is possibly TRBD1 (6 bases). V was trimmed by 3 bases and J by 2 bases, leaving 10 bases between them. This CDR3 region has 14 residues. CDR1 and CDR2 from the germline V gene are LNHDA and SQIVND (reference sequence). CDR3 sequence reads: CASSIDRLNTEAFF. CDR3 sequence (DNA): TGTGCCAGTAGTATCGACAGGCTTAACACTGAAGCTTTCTTT.

The rearrangement joins TRBV27 to TRBJ2-3, with D possibly TRBD2 on 6 matching bases. CDR3 length equals 18 residues. The germline V gene encodes CDR1 MNHEY and CDR2 SMNVEV (reference sequence). Trimming pared 3 bases from V and 5 bases from J, leaving 24 bases between. The CDR3 here is CASSFLSQKAEGIDTQYF. CDR3 coding DNA: TGTGCCAGCAGTTTCTTGAGCCAGAAAGCGGAGGGAATAGATACGCAGTATTTT.

The CDR3 DNA sequence: TGTGCCAGCAGTTACTCGATCCGTCCCTATGGCTACACCTTC. Residues: CASSYSIRPYGYTF. The gene calls are TRBV6-2 or TRBV6-3 and TRBJ1-2; no reliable D call. Germline V gene data show CDR1 as MNHEY and CDR2 as SVGEGT. The V gene lost 0 bases and the J gene lost 4 bases, with 9 bases spanning the gap. This CDR3 has 14 residues.

There are a few counts of this clonotype. V and J are TRBV11-2 and TRBJ2-1; 7 bases are shared with TRBD2. The CDR3 sequence is 17 residues long. Looked up from germline, CDR1 is SGHAT and CDR2 is FQNNGV. V lost 0 bases to trimming and J lost 8 bases; unmatched junction nucleotides: 13. The CDR3 coding sequence is TGTGCCAGCAGCTTAGATCGTGGACCACGGGGGGTCGATGAGCAGTTCTTC. Translated: CASSLDRGPRGVDEQFF. The complete variable domain, with remaining parts taken from reference TRBV11-2 and TRBJ2-1, reads EAGVAQSPRYKIIEKRQSVAFWCNPISGHATLYWYQQILGQGPKLLIQFQNNGVVDDSQLPKDRFSAERLKGVDSTLKIQPAKLEDSAVYLCASSLDRGPRGVDEQFFGPGTRLTVL.

At least ten counts were recorded for this clonotype. V usage is TRBV6-1 and J usage is TRBJ2-3; TRBD2 agrees at 10 bases. This CDR3 is 15 amino acids long. V lost 5 bases, J lost 6 bases, and 8 bases stayed unmatched. Germline V lookup: CDR1 MNHNS, CDR2 SASEGT. The CDR3 protein is CASSPLAGVGDTQYF. The CDR3 nucleotides are TGTGCCAGCAGTCCCCTAGCGGGAGTAGGCGATACGCAGTATTTT.

The V call is TRBV7-2, the J call TRBJ1-6; D gene uncertain. The CDR3 loop spans 16 amino acids. Germline-derived CDR1 and CDR2 are SGHTA and FQGNSA. Trimming cost V 2 bases and J 1 base, with 9 bases left between them. The CDR3 is CASSLWELSYNSPLHF. DNA of the CDR3: TGTGCCAGCAGCTTATGGGAGTTGTCCTATAATTCACCCCTCCACTTT.

The chain is built from TRBV4-1 and TRBJ2-3, with TRBD2 matching 7 bases. This CDR3 is 15 amino acids long. The germline V gene encodes CDR1 MGHRA and CDR2 YSYEKL. J was trimmed by 0 bases and V by 1 base; bases with no gene match: 1. Written as DNA, the CDR3 is TGCGCCAGCAGCCAAGGAGCGGGGAGCACAGATACGCAGTATTTT. It encodes CASSQGAGSTDTQYF.

The V gene is TRBV10-3, the J gene TRBJ2-3; a possible D gene is TRBD2 (6 bases). The CDR3 totals 14 residues. Per the germline V gene, CDR1 is ENHRY and CDR2 is SYGVKD. V lost 5 bases and J lost 6, with 15 bases in between. The CDR3 loop is CAISMVSGEDTQYF. CDR3 in DNA: TGTGCCATCAGTATGGTTAGCGGTGAGGATACGCAGTATTTT.

This clonotype was observed many times. The chain links TRBV7-8 to TRBJ2-2; D unclear. The CDR3 length is 16 residues. V lost 2 bases and J 7 bases, leaving 17 bases between the germline ends. In germline, CDR1 is SGHVS, CDR2 FQNEAQ. The CDR3: CASSLKVVTPGGELFF. The CDR3 DNA reads as TGTGCCAGCAGCTTAAAAGTCGTCACCCCCGGCGGGGAGCTGTTTTTT. The full variable domain, in which reference TRBV7-8 and TRBJ2-2 provide the parts outside the CDR3, is GAGVSQSPRYKVAKRGQDVALRCDPISGHVSLFWYQQALGQGPEFLTYFQNEAQLDKSGLPSDRFFAERPEGSVSTLKIQRTQQEDSAVYLCASSLKVVTPGGELFFGEGSRLTVL.

The rearrangement joins TRBV4-1 to TRBJ2-1; 8 bases match TRBD2. This CDR3 comprises 16 residues. Germline loops: CDR1 MGHRA, CDR2 YSYEKL. V lost 10 bases, J lost 7 bases, and 18 bases stayed unmatched. The CDR3 region is CATSLLPGLVKNEQFF. As DNA, the CDR3 is TGCGCCACCAGTCTTTTGCCGGGACTAGTGAAGAATGAGCAGTTCTTC.

This clonotype was counted between two and nine times. The chain links TRBV5-1 to TRBJ1-1; TRBD1 might be the D (6 bases). This CDR3 is 13 amino acids long. Deletions cut 3 bases from V and 1 base from J, with 7 bases between. In germline, CDR1 is SGHRS, CDR2 YFSETQ. The DNA of the CDR3 is TGCGCCAGCAGCTGGGGGCAGAACACTGAAGCTTTCTTT. It is translated as CASSWGQNTEAFF.

The V call is TRBV6-5, the J call TRBJ2-3; unclear D gene. The ends were cut back, 4 bases at V and 2 bases at J, with 13 bases in the middle. Germline V lookup: CDR1 MNHEY, CDR2 SVGAGI. The CDR3 loop spans 15 amino acids. The CDR3 region is CASSLSFFYTDTQYF. DNA of the CDR3: TGTGCCAGCAGTTTATCCTTCTTTTACACAGATACGCAGTATTTT.

Ten or more counts support this clonotype. The gene calls are TRBV12-5 and TRBJ2-7; 8 nucleotides match TRBD1. The CDR3 consists of 15 residues. Losses at the gene ends were 3 bases for V and 5 bases for J; bases not matched to a gene: 9. Germline CDR1 and CDR2: LGHNT and FRNRAP. CDR3 sequence (DNA): TGTGCTAGTGGTTTCGGACAGGGTCGTGTCCACGAGCAGTACGTC. Protein product: CASGFGQGRVHEQYV.

The chain has TRBV6-5 and TRBJ1-5; TRBD1 might be the D (6 bases). The CDR3 covers 14 residues. Germline CDR1 and CDR2: MNHEY and SVGAGI. V lost 2 bases to trimming and J lost 5 bases, with 10 bases between them. The CDR3 loop reads CASSYGRGDQPQHF. The CDR3 DNA follows: TGTGCCAGCAGTTACGGGAGGGGGGATCAGCCCCAGCATTTT.

For this clonotype: One end of the junction is discordant with germline, which a read error may explain. The V and J genes are TRBV5-3 and TRBJ1-2; 7 bases fit TRBD1. TRBV5-3 is treated as an ORF (open reading frame) with a function not yet certain. This CDR3 contains 19 residues. The CDR3 here is CASSFQNIGQASFNYGYTF. The DNA for the CDR3 is TGTGCCAGCAGCTTTCAGAATATTGGACAGGCGTCGTTTAACTATGGCTACACCTTC.

This clonotype has only a few counts. The chain links TRBV19 to TRBJ2-3; TRBD2 matches 12 bases. This CDR3 is 15 amino acids long. V shed 4 bases, J shed 5 bases, and the junction held 4 bases outside the gene matches. From germline, CDR1 is LNHDA and CDR2 SQIVND (reference sequence). Written as DNA, the CDR3 is TGTGCCAGTAGTACGCTAGCGGGAGGGGGAGATACGCAGTATTTT. Amino acid sequence: CASSTLAGGGDTQYF.

There are a few counts of this clonotype. The chain employs TRBV29-1 and TRBJ2-5; D uncertain. Between the trimmed V and J ends, which lost 4 bases and 4 bases, there was a span of 7 bases. The V gene's germline CDR1 is SQVTM and CDR2 ANQGSEA. The CDR3 has 11 residues. CDR3 protein: CSVVTGETQYF. The CDR3 DNA reads as TGCAGCGTTGTTACGGGAGAGACCCAGTACTTC.

The table lists this clonotype with a few counts. The chain carries TRBV14 and TRBJ1-1; 9 nucleotides align to TRBD1. The CDR3 runs to 14 residues. Germline CDR1 and CDR2: SGHDN and FVKESK. The junction had 4 bases not matched to a gene; V was cut back by 4 bases and J by 4 bases. In nucleotides, the CDR3 is TGTGCCAGCAGCCGCGGACAGGGGACCACTGAAGCTTTCTTT. Protein sequence: CASSRGQGTTEAFF.

This clonotype occurred many times. The V call is TRBV28, the J call TRBJ1-5; a weak D match, TRBD1 (5 bases). Germline V gives CDR1 MDHEN, CDR2 SYDVKM. V lost 8 bases and J lost 2, with 10 bases in between. The CDR3 is 13 residues long. In DNA form, the CDR3 reads TGTGCCAGCTCCAGGGACGGCAATCAGCCCCAGCATTTT. This encodes CASSRDGNQPQHF.

This clonotype turned up a few times. This sequence joins TRBV7-9 and TRBJ2-7; 11 bases match TRBD2. Germline values: CDR1 SEHNR, CDR2 FQNEAQ (reference sequence). The V segment lost 4 bases and the J segment 6 bases; nucleotides outside the gene matches: 20. The CDR3 is 19 amino acids. The CDR3 reads CASSYMAHTLAGGPFEQYF. Here the CDR3 DNA reads TGTGCCAGCAGCTATATGGCCCATACCTTAGCGGGAGGGCCTTTCGAGCAGTACTTC.

This clonotype appeared a few times. The chain joins TRBV4-3 to TRBJ2-4; the match to TRBD2 covers 7 bases. This CDR3 comprises 14 residues. Germline V gives CDR1 LGHNA, CDR2 YSLEER. V trimming: 1 base; J trimming: 3 bases; junction bases outside the gene matches: 0. CDR3 in amino acids: CASSQAGGKNIQYF. In DNA, the CDR3 is TGCGCCAGCAGCCAAGCGGGGGGCAAAAACATTCAGTACTTC.

The chain employs TRBV19 and TRBJ2-7, with D perhaps TRBD2 (6 bases). Per germline, CDR1 LNHDA and CDR2 SQIVND (reference sequence). V was trimmed by 8 bases and J by 3 bases, leaving 11 bases between them. This CDR3 has 12 residues. The CDR3 nucleotides are TGTGCCAGTGGGGACTTGTTCTACGAGCAGTACTTC. Its protein is CASGDLFYEQYF.

This clonotype came up a few times. V usage is TRBV12-3 or TRBV12-4 and J usage is TRBJ1-2; D uncertain. This CDR3 is 13 amino acids long. V was clipped by 3 bases and J by 5 bases, with 10 bases between them. DNA for the CDR3: TGTGCCAGCAGTTTCGGACTGGGATATGGCTACACCTTC. Translating it yields CASSFGLGYGYTF.

With regard to this clonotype: A read error may produce the germline difference seen at one junction end. This chain uses TRBV5-6 with TRBJ1-5; tentatively, D is TRBD1 (6 bases). The CDR3 extends over 16 amino acids. Per germline, CDR1 SGHDT and CDR2 YYEEEE. DNA of the CDR3: TGTGCCAGCGGCTTGGGTGGGGGGCGCGGGTACCAGCCCCAGCATTTT. This codes for CASGLGGGRGYQPQHF.